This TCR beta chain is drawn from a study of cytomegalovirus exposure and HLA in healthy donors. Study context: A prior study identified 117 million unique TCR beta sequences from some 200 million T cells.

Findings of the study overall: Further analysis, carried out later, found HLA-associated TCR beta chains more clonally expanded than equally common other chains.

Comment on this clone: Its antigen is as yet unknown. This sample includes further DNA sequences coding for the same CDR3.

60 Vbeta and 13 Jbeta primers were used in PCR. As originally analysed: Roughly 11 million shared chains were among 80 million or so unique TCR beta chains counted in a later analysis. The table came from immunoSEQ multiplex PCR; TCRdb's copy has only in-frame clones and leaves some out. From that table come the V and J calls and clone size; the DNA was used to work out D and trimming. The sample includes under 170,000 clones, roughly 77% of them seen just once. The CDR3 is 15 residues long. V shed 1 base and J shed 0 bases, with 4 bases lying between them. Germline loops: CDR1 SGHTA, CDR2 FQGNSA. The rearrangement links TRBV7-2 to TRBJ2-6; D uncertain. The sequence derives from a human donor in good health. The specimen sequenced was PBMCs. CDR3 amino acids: CASSLGGSGANVLTF. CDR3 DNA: TGTGCCAGCAGCTTAGGAGGCTCTGGGGCCAACGTCCTGACTTTC.